The clone carrying this T cell receptor beta chain was recorded at least ten times. cDNA synthesis used a TRAV/TRBV-specific primer set for both chains. It was with a constant-region primer and a V-primer adapter that TCRs were amplified over approximately 20 PCR cycles. TCRdb reprocessed the reads with MiXCR, giving one entry per CDR3 protein. The repertoire holds some 94,000 distinct CDR3 sequences, with 20% to 25% as singletons. The data stem from a study of low-dose radiotherapy and immunotherapy resistance in tumors. The time point was: after trial treatment. The treatment was: LDRT plus nivolumab, ipilimumab, low-dose cyclophosphamide and aspirin (RACIN trial). The TCR sequence derives from a female donor with ovarian cancer. The sequencing here drew on PBMCs, taken after low-dose radiotherapy plus immunotherapy.

Written as DNA, the CDR3 is TGTGCCAGCGGCGACGGCTTCATTGGCACAGATACGCAGTATTTT. Translating gives CASGDGFIGTDTQYF. The chain combines TRBV7-9 with TRBJ2-3; D gene uncertain. Per the germline V gene, CDR1 is SEHNR and CDR2 is FQNEAQ (reference sequence). Trimming took 8 bases from V and 1 from J, leaving 16 bases between them. The CDR3 is made up of 15 amino acids.